This entry concerns a single TCR beta chain. This specimen comes from a study of T cells in Graves' hyperthyroidism and ophthalmopathy. Germline V gene sequence: CDR1 SQVTM, CDR2 ANQGSEA. The CDR3 spans 14 residues. Template material for amplifying TCR beta CDR3 regions consisted of RNA transcripts. The HTBI set primed first-round TCR CDR3 RT-PCR. TCRdb reanalysed the multiplex PCR reads using MiXCR and keeps one entry per CDR3 protein. The table includes 450,000 to 600,000 distinct CDR3 sequences, 14% detected once. This receptor was taken from a woman in her 40s with Graves' hyperthyroidism. This chain uses TRBV29-1 with TRBJ2-3, with a tentative D call TRBD1 (6 bases). Input material: blood. The CDR3: CSLGRGSRPDTQYF. The CDR3 DNA is TGCAGTCTAGGCAGGGGAAGTAGGCCAGATACGCAGTATTTT.